The 18 T cell receptor beta chains presented below share a single source sample, sequenced in a study of identical twins. TCRdb analysed the 5' RACE reads with MiXCR anew, one entry per CDR3 protein. The table lists 450,000 or so distinct CDR3 sequences, approximately 15% of them singletons. These data were likewise used in another study, on yellow fever vaccine responses in identical twins.

The sequenced sample consisted of CD4+ T cells sorted from blood. The receptors originated from a young woman in good health.

This clonotype appeared a few times. The chain combines TRBV20-1 with TRBJ2-7; D perhaps matches TRBD2 (6 bases). This CDR3 has 12 amino acids. The germline CDR1 and CDR2 sequences are DFQATT and SNEGSKA (reference sequence). The V gene lost 6 bases and the J gene lost 7 bases, with 16 bases spanning the gap. CDR3 loop: CSARGGMREQYF. The CDR3 DNA is TGCAGTGCCCGAGGAGGGATGAGGGAGCAGTACTTC.

This clonotype turned up a few times. The genes are TRBV11-2 and TRBJ2-7, with unresolved D. CDR1 and CDR2 (germline): SGHAT, FQNNGV. This CDR3 has 17 amino acids. V lost 2 bases, J lost 2 bases, and 19 bases lay in between. The DNA of the CDR3 is TGTGCCAGCAGCTTAAGTATCGCAGCTTTGGCACCCTACGAGCAGTACTTC. Translation: CASSLSIAALAPYEQYF.

V usage is TRBV20-1 and J usage is TRBJ2-7; D is uncertain. Germline CDR1 reads DFQATT; CDR2 reads SNEGSKA (reference sequence). The CDR3 spans 12 residues. V was shortened by 5 bases and J by 1 base, with 9 bases between the two germline ends. The CDR3 coding sequence is TGCAGTGCTCCCGCAGATTCCTACGAGCAGTACTTC. This sequence encodes CSAPADSYEQYF.

In its sample, this clonotype was seen a few times. The chain is built from TRBV20-1 and TRBJ2-5; TRBD1 might be the D (6 bases). V shed 0 bases and J shed 2 bases, with 13 bases lying between them. Germline CDR1 reads DFQATT; CDR2 reads SNEGSKA (reference sequence). The CDR3 contains 15 residues. DNA for the CDR3: TGCAGTGCTAGAGACAGGGTCAGGGGACAAGAGACCCAGTACTTC. It translates to CSARDRVRGQETQYF.

This clonotype was picked up a small number of times. The chain joins TRBV7-6 to TRBJ2-1, with 8 bases matching TRBD1. The CDR3 loop spans 14 amino acids. The germline CDR1 and CDR2 sequences are SGHVS and FNYEAQ. V gave up 5 bases and J gave up 7 bases; unmatched junction bases: 7. The CDR3 DNA reads as TGTGCCAGCAGCGCTGGACAGGGAACGAATGAGCAGTTCTTC. As protein: CASSAGQGTNEQFF.

The chain recombines TRBV28 with TRBJ2-4, with 13 positions matching TRBD2. V shed 5 bases, J shed 8 bases, and the junction held 18 bases outside the gene matches. Germline V lookup: CDR1 MDHEN, CDR2 SYDVKM. This CDR3 spans 19 amino acids. The CDR3 bases are TGTGCCAGCAGTCACTTGGGTACCGGGACTAGCGGGGAGAGAGACATTCAGTACTTC. It specifies CASSHLGTGTSGERDIQYF.

This chain uses TRBV3-1 with TRBJ2-5, with D perhaps TRBD1 (5 bases). From germline, CDR1 is LGHDT and CDR2 YNNKEL (reference sequence). V lost 3 bases and J lost 4, with 12 bases in between. The length of the CDR3 is 14 residues. This CDR3 reads CASSHFQGAETQYF. The CDR3 DNA reads as TGTGCCAGCAGCCACTTTCAGGGTGCAGAGACCCAGTACTTC.

This clonotype has just a few counts. The chain employs TRBV11-2 and TRBJ2-3, with 10 bases lining up with TRBD2. The V gene end was trimmed by 1 base and the J gene end by 0 bases; junction bases not matched to a gene: 7. This CDR3 has 18 amino acids. Looked up from germline, CDR1 is SGHAT and CDR2 is FQNNGV. CDR3 protein: CASSLGGWTSGSTDTQYF. In nucleotides, the CDR3 is TGTGCCAGCAGCTTAGGGGGCTGGACTAGCGGAAGCACAGATACGCAGTATTTT. Complete variable domain (other parts from reference TRBV11-2 and TRBJ2-3): EAGVAQSPRYKIIEKRQSVAFWCNPISGHATLYWYQQILGQGPKLLIQFQNNGVVDDSQLPKDRFSAERLKGVDSTLKIQPAKLEDSAVYLCASSLGGWTSGSTDTQYFGPGTRLTVL.

This clonotype was counted between two and nine times. The gene calls are TRBV25-1 and TRBJ2-3, with 9 bases lining up with TRBD1. This CDR3 has 13 residues. The trim removed 9 bases at V and 4 bases at J, leaving 5 bases unmatched. Per the germline V gene, CDR1 is MGHDK and CDR2 is SYGVNS. For the CDR3, the DNA is TGTGCCAGACGACAGGGGGGTGCAGATACGCAGTATTTT. Amino acid sequence: CARRQGGADTQYF.

In its sample, this clonotype was seen many times. The chain carries TRBV20-1 and TRBJ2-3; 10 nucleotides line up with TRBD1. Germline CDR1 is DFQATT and CDR2 is SNEGSKA (reference sequence). Trimming at V came to 6 bases and at J to 2 bases, leaving 11 bases not matched to a gene. The CDR3 runs to 16 residues. This CDR3 reads CSAAKPGQGLTDTQYF. CDR3 bases: TGCAGTGCCGCCAAACCGGGACAGGGGCTCACAGATACGCAGTATTTT.

The chain combines TRBV3-1 with TRBJ2-2, with 10 bases matching TRBD1. The germline V gene has CDR1 LGHDT and CDR2 YNNKEL (reference sequence). This CDR3 comprises 16 residues. The ends lost 1 base at V and 2 bases at J; junction bases unmatched: 1. The CDR3 DNA follows: TGTGCCAGCAGCCAAGCGACAGGGGGCAACACCGGGGAGCTGTTTTTT. Translation: CASSQATGGNTGELFF.

This rearrangement joins TRBV10-3 to TRBJ1-2; possible D gene TRBD1, 5 bases. The V gene lost 2 bases and the J gene lost 6 bases, with 16 bases spanning the gap. The CDR3 covers 15 residues. Germline V lookup: CDR1 ENHRY, CDR2 SYGVKD. CDR3 loop: CAISEDGQGRDGYTF. CDR3 nucleotide sequence: TGTGCCATCAGTGAGGACGGACAAGGCAGGGATGGCTACACCTTC.

The table lists this clonotype with many counts. This sequence joins TRBV29-1 and TRBJ2-7; D perhaps matches TRBD1 (5 bases). The V end was cut by 4 bases, the J end by 1 base, with 14 bases between. The CDR3 has 14 residues. Germline V gene sequence: CDR1 SQVTM, CDR2 ANQGSEA. For the CDR3, the DNA is TGCAGCGTTGCTGATCGGGCAGGGTCCTACGAGCAGTACTTC. Protein: CSVADRAGSYEQYF.

This clonotype occurred a few times. The V call is TRBV6-4, the J call TRBJ2-3; tentatively, D is TRBD2 (6 bases). The CDR3 covers 14 residues. Looked up from germline, CDR1 is MRHNA and CDR2 is SNTAGT. V gave up 3 bases and J gave up 11 bases, with 18 bases separating them. CDR3 DNA: TGTGCCAGCAGTGAGACGGGACTCGGAGGTGGGCAGTATTTT. This translates into CASSETGLGGGQYF.

The sample holds a few counts of this clonotype. The rearrangement links TRBV11-2 to TRBJ2-5; 7 nucleotides agree with TRBD1. The germline V gene has CDR1 SGHAT and CDR2 FQNNGV. The CDR3 runs 14 residues. J was trimmed by 5 bases and V by 7 bases; bases with no gene match: 10. The CDR3 sequence: CASTEQGSAETQYF. CDR3 nucleotide sequence: TGTGCCAGCACCGAACAGGGGAGCGCGGAGACCCAGTACTTC.

This clonotype was observed a few times. The genes are TRBV2 and TRBJ2-3; the D gene is possibly TRBD1 (6 bases). The V and J ends lost 0 bases and 9 bases respectively, with 16 bases between them. The CDR3 spans 15 residues. Germline loops: CDR1 SNHLY, CDR2 FYNNEI. The CDR3 nucleotides are TGTGCCAGCAGTGAAGCGCTTCAGGGGCGAGGGACGCAGTATTTT. This translates into CASSEALQGRGTQYF. Using reference TRBV2 and TRBJ2-3 for the parts outside the CDR3, the full variable domain is EPEVTQTPSHQVTQMGQEVILRCVPISNHLYFYWYRQILGQKVEFLVSFYNNEISEKSEIFDDQFSVERPDGSNFTLKIRSTKLEDSAMYFCASSEALQGRGTQYFGPGTRLTVL.

This clonotype was detected many times. The rearrangement links TRBV6-2 or TRBV6-3 to TRBJ2-1, with 11 bases aligning to TRBD2. Germline CDR1 reads MNHEY; CDR2 reads SVGEGT. The V segment lost 6 bases and the J segment 8 bases; nucleotides outside the gene matches: 12. This CDR3 spans 16 amino acids. In DNA, the CDR3 is TGTGCCAGCAGCGAGAACATAGCGGGAGGGCGTCATGAGCAGTTCTTC. Its translation: CASSENIAGGRHEQFF.

In its sample, this clonotype was seen a few times. The chain is built from TRBV2 and TRBJ2-7, with 10 bases that match TRBD2. The CDR3 runs to 13 residues. Germline V CDR1 and CDR2: SNHLY, FYNNEI. J lost 6 bases, V lost 7 bases, and 6 bases had no gene match. The CDR3 loop reads CASKREGRAEQYF. CDR3 DNA: TGTGCCAGCAAGCGGGAGGGCCGAGCCGAGCAGTACTTC.